The present T cell receptor beta chain was sequenced within a study of somatic mutations in cytotoxic T cells in rheumatoid arthritis. Study-level background: Selected T-cell populations stained with V beta antibodies were isolated by flow sorting to nearly 100% purity; these included V beta1+ cells subjected to TCRB sequencing. Study-wide results and limits: CD8+ T cells showed clonality that did not differ significantly between patients with rheumatoid arthritis and age-matched healthy controls.

Sequenced by immunoSEQ multiplex PCR; TCRdb stores in-frame clones only, minus some. The sample carries some 18,000 clones, around 80% recorded once. In regard to this clone: The antigen remains unidentified.

The CDR3 spans 15 residues. The germline V gene encodes CDR1 LNHDA and CDR2 SQIVND (reference sequence). Trimming removed 4 bases from V and 2 bases from J, with 14 bases in between. The sample was CD8+ T cells sorted from blood. This TCR came from an adult with rheumatoid arthritis. The J gene is TRBJ1-2, the V gene TRBV19, with D unclear. The CDR3 is CASSTSPGSNYGYTF. The CDR3 DNA is TGTGCCAGTAGTACATCCCCGGGCAGCAACTATGGCTACACCTTC. Drawing the rest from reference TRBV19 and TRBJ1-2, the complete variable domain is DGGITQSPKYLFRKEGQNVTLSCEQNLNHDAMYWYRQDPGQGLRLIYYSQIVNDFQKGDIAEGYSVSREKKESFPLTVTSAQKNPTAFYLCASSTSPGSNYGYTFGSGTRLTVV.